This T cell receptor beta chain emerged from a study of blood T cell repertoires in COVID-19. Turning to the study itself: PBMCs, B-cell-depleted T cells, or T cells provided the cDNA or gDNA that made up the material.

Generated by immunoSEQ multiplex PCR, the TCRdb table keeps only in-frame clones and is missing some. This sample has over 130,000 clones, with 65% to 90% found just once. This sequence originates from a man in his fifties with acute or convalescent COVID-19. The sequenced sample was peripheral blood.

The CDR3 sequence is CASSIGGQGLNTEAFF. DNA for the CDR3: TGTGCCAGTAGTATAGGCGGACAGGGATTGAACACTGAAGCTTTCTTT. The chain uses TRBV19 and TRBJ1-1; TRBD1 agrees at 8 bases. The germline V gene encodes CDR1 LNHDA and CDR2 SQIVND (reference sequence). The CDR3 has 16 amino acids. Trimming at V came to 1 base and at J to 0 bases, leaving 4 bases not matched to a gene.